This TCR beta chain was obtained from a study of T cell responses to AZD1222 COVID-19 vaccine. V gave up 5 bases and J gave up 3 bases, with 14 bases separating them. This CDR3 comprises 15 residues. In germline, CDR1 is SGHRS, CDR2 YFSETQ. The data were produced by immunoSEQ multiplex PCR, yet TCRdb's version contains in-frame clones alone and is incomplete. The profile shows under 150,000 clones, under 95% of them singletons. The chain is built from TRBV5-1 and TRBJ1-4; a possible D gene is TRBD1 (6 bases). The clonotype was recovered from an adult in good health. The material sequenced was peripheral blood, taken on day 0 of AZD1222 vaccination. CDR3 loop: CASRRAGDPNEKLFF. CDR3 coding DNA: TGCGCCAGCAGGAGAGCAGGGGACCCTAATGAAAAACTGTTTTTT.